The entry that follows covers one T cell receptor beta chain sequence. What it binds is unknown. The data stem from a study of PD-L1 blockade in urothelial cancer. General study points: Having blood TCR clonality under the median before treatment predicted better survival.

Assay: immunoSEQ multiplex PCR; the TCRdb copy retains only in-frame clones and omits some. Of roughly 60,000 clones in the sample, roughly 82% are singletons; the top ten hold approximately 4%. Trimming removed 0 bases from V and 4 bases from J; junction bases left unmatched: 2. Germline assignment: CDR1 SGDLS and CDR2 YYNGEE. CDR3 length: 15 residues. V gene TRBV9 combines with J gene TRBJ2-1, with 9 bases fitting TRBD2. This TCR derives from a man between 65 and 85 years old with urothelial cancer. Material: PBMCs, obtained around atezolizumab (anti-PD-L1) treatment. This CDR3 reads CASSVVTSGYNEQFF. CDR3 DNA sequence: TGTGCCAGCAGCGTAGTTACTAGCGGGTACAATGAGCAGTTCTTC.